The 26 T cell receptor beta chains presented below share a single source sample, sequenced in a study of CD8 T cells in ankylosing spondylitis (dated by TCRdb to 2015 to 2018). Broader findings and caveats from the paper: Blood from ankylosing spondylitis patients appeared to be characterized by a TCR beta motif made up of 8 or 9 highly homologous amino acid variants.

No cognate antigen is known for these TCRs. To prepare the library, 5' RACE was applied. Instrument on record: Illumina HiSeq 2500. The public sequencing data were trimmed at Q25 with fastp and processed into clonotypes with MiXCR by TCRdb, which kept only in-frame beta chains. Merged by CDR3 protein, the rows form single entries marked with the most common genes and DNA. For this sample there are some 140,000 distinct CDR3 sequences; roughly a sixth appear just once. The top ten clones comprise approximately 33% of the sample. Sequenced input: blood, either unsorted or a sorted T cell fraction (not recorded which). The receptor source for this set is a male donor with ankylosing spondylitis.

The sample holds a few counts of this clonotype. The J gene is TRBJ1-6, the V gene TRBV27, with D uncertain. Germline-derived CDR1 and CDR2 are MNHEY and SMNVEV (reference sequence). Trimming left V 2 bases short and J 0 bases short, with 11 bases between. The CDR3 runs to 17 residues. DNA for the CDR3: TGTGCCAGCAGTTTAACCGTTTCGAGCTCCTATAATTCACCCCTCCACTTT. Protein sequence: CASSLTVSSSYNSPLHF.

The V call is TRBV6-1, the J call TRBJ2-3; 13 nucleotides align to TRBD2. Losses at the gene ends were 7 bases for V and 4 bases for J; bases not matched to a gene: 5. Germline CDR1 reads MNHNS; CDR2 reads SASEGT. This CDR3 contains 15 residues. CDR3 sequence: CASIRTSGSPDTQYF. The CDR3 bases are TGTGCCAGCATCCGGACTAGCGGGAGCCCAGATACGCAGTATTTT.

The chain couples TRBV12-3 or TRBV12-4 to TRBJ2-7; D not certain. V lost 8 bases and J lost 6, with 14 bases in between. This CDR3 has 12 residues. The CDR3 region has the DNA TGTGCCAGCTCAAGCCCCATTTCCGAGCAGTACTTC. Translation gives CASSSPISEQYF.

This clonotype was seen more than once but under ten times. This chain links TRBV19 with TRBJ1-2, with D unresolved. With 4 bases removed from V and 4 bases from J, the gap between germline ends came to 4 bases. In germline, CDR1 is LNHDA, CDR2 SQIVND (reference sequence). The CDR3 extends over 11 amino acids. Here the CDR3 DNA reads TGTGCCAGTAGTACCCCCTATGGCTACACCTTC. It is translated as CASSTPYGYTF. Complete variable domain (other parts from reference TRBV19 and TRBJ1-2): DGGITQSPKYLFRKEGQNVTLSCEQNLNHDAMYWYRQDPGQGLRLIYYSQIVNDFQKGDIAEGYSVSREKKESFPLTVTSAQKNPTAFYLCASSTPYGYTFGSGTRLTVV.

There are a few counts of this clonotype. This chain joins TRBV9 and TRBJ2-2; 8 bases agree with TRBD2. The CDR3 is 13 amino acids. Germline V gene data show CDR1 as SGDLS and CDR2 as YYNGEE. Unmatched junction bases numbered 5, after V lost 3 bases and J lost 10 bases. Here the CDR3 reads CASSAGSGVELFF. The CDR3 DNA sequence: TGTGCCAGCAGCGCGGGTAGCGGGGTGGAGCTGTTTTTT.

This clonotype was detected a few times. This rearrangement joins TRBV10-3 to TRBJ2-1; 8 bases align to TRBD2. There are 14 residues in the CDR3. Germline CDR1 reads ENHRY; CDR2 reads SYGVKD. V shed 7 bases, J shed 2 bases, and the junction held 4 bases outside the gene matches. Written as DNA, the CDR3 is TGTGCCATCACCGAGCGGGAGACCTACAATGAGCAGTTCTTC. As protein: CAITERETYNEQFF.

The chain recombines TRBV2 with TRBJ2-7; TRBD1 might be the D (6 bases). This CDR3 comprises 13 residues. CDR1 is SNHLY, CDR2 FYNNEI, per germline. The V end was cut by 9 bases, the J end by 0 bases, with 12 bases between. CDR3 sequence: CASTRTASYEQYF. The DNA for the CDR3 is TGTGCCAGTACCAGGACAGCCTCCTACGAGCAGTACTTC.

This clonotype was seen only a few times. The genes are TRBV27 and TRBJ2-1; tentative D call: TRBD2 (6 bases). V gave up 8 bases and J gave up 6 bases, with 17 bases separating them. Germline V lookup: CDR1 MNHEY, CDR2 SMNVEV (reference sequence). The length of the CDR3 is 14 residues. The CDR3 DNA reads as TGTGCCAGCGGGCGACTAGATATCGGCAATGAGCAGTTCTTC. Translation: CASGRLDIGNEQFF.

This clonotype was observed a handful of times. The rearrangement uses TRBV7-9 and TRBJ2-7; possible D gene TRBD2, 6 bases. The germline gives CDR1 SEHNR, CDR2 FQNEAQ (reference sequence). The CDR3 length is 14 residues. The V end lost 5 bases, the J end lost 1 base, and 12 bases lay between the germline ends. The CDR3 protein is CASSPVGTSYEQYF. Here the CDR3 DNA reads TGTGCCAGCAGCCCTGTTGGGACTTCCTACGAGCAGTACTTC.

The genes are TRBV20-1 and TRBJ2-7; D ambiguous. The CDR3 consists of 14 residues. The germline V gene has CDR1 DFQATT and CDR2 SNEGSKA (reference sequence). The V end lost 0 bases, the J end lost 2 bases, and 11 bases lay between the germline ends. CDR3 sequence reads: CSARDRAFTYEQYF. CDR3 sequence (DNA): TGCAGTGCTAGAGATCGGGCCTTTACCTACGAGCAGTACTTC.

A few counts support this clonotype. The J gene is TRBJ1-5, the V gene TRBV20-1; unclear D gene. The CDR3 is 15 amino acids. V was pared by 6 bases and J by 2 bases, with 17 bases between. Germline CDR1 DFQATT, CDR2 SNEGSKA (reference sequence). The CDR3 sequence is CSASVPAEGNQPQHF. The CDR3 DNA sequence: TGCAGTGCGTCTGTCCCGGCGGAAGGCAATCAGCCCCAGCATTTT.

This clonotype was detected a few times. The chain is built from TRBV11-2 and TRBJ2-7, with TRBD2 identical over 13 bases. The J segment lost 1 base and the V segment lost 0 bases, leaving 9 bases of the junction unmatched. The CDR3 loop spans 19 amino acids. Germline V gene sequence: CDR1 SGHAT, CDR2 FQNNGV. In nucleotides, the CDR3 is TGTGCCAGCAGCTTAGACTTCGGACTAGCGGGAGTTGGGTCCTACGAGCAGTACTTC. It is translated as CASSLDFGLAGVGSYEQYF.

This chain connects TRBV11-2 to TRBJ2-1; 8 positions match TRBD2. J lost 0 bases, V lost 7 bases, and 5 bases had no gene match. CDR1 is SGHAT and CDR2 is FQNNGV in the germline V gene. This CDR3 spans 15 amino acids. The CDR3 DNA reads as TGTGCCAGCACTCGGAGCGGGAGCTCCTACAATGAGCAGTTCTTC. The encoded protein is CASTRSGSSYNEQFF.

This clonotype was observed a handful of times. J is TRBJ1-1 and V is TRBV20-1; D is undetermined. V shed 5 bases and J shed 5 bases, with 12 bases lying between them. The CDR3 runs 12 residues. Looked up from germline, CDR1 is DFQATT and CDR2 is SNEGSKA (reference sequence). DNA of the CDR3: TGCAGTGCTGGCAGGCGAGGTACTGAAGCTTTCTTT. Translated: CSAGRRGTEAFF.

The table lists this clonotype with many counts. The DNA for the CDR3 is TGTGCCAGCAGTTTCTTAGGGAATCAGCCCCAGCATTTT. Translating it yields CASSFLGNQPQHF. The gene calls are TRBV12-3 or TRBV12-4 and TRBJ1-5, with D unclear. The V and J ends lost 3 bases and 4 bases respectively, with 7 bases between them. CDR3 length: 13 amino acids.

This clonotype was recorded a few times. The chain uses TRBV28 and TRBJ2-1; D gene uncertain. Germline V gives CDR1 MDHEN, CDR2 SYDVKM. Deletions cut 6 bases from V and 12 bases from J, with 12 bases between. The length of the CDR3 is 11 residues. The CDR3, as DNA: TGTGCCAGCAGGAGAGGATACGGGCAGTTCTTC. Protein: CASRRGYGQFF.

The chain links TRBV6-1 to TRBJ2-2; D is ambiguous. Trimming stripped 11 bases from V and 6 bases from J, with 7 bases between. Germline loops: CDR1 MNHNS, CDR2 SASEGT. The CDR3 is 10 residues long. CDR3 protein: CAAWAGELFF. The CDR3 coding sequence is TGTGCCGCGTGGGCCGGGGAGCTGTTTTTT.

The sample holds a few counts of this clonotype. In DNA, the CDR3 is TGTGCCAGCAGCTTGGTCGGCAACCCTGAAGCTTTCTTT. Its translation: CASSLVGNPEAFF. This chain connects TRBV5-5 to TRBJ1-1, with D hard to call. Germline CDR1 reads SGHKS; CDR2 reads YYEKEE (reference sequence). Trimming removed 0 bases at V and 6 bases at J, with 9 bases between. The CDR3 length is 13 residues.

This sequence joins TRBV5-1 and TRBJ2-7, with D possibly being TRBD1 (6 bases). V lost 3 bases, J lost 4 bases, and 14 bases lay in between. Germline V gene sequence: CDR1 SGHRS, CDR2 YFSETQ. The CDR3 covers 14 residues. The CDR3 loop reads CASSWTDSGYEQYF. CDR3 nucleotides: TGCGCCAGCAGCTGGACGGACAGTGGATACGAGCAGTACTTC.

In regard to this clonotype: Compared with germline, one end of the junction differs, possibly owing to a read error. The chain links TRBV4-3 to TRBJ2-1; no reliable D call. CDR3 length equals 16 residues. Germline values: CDR1 LGHNA, CDR2 YSLEER. The CDR3 DNA sequence: TGCGCCAGCAGCCAAGGGGTCGGCAGCTCCTACAAGGAGCAGTTCTTC. It encodes CASSQGVGSSYKEQFF.

This clonotype turned up a few times. The chain carries TRBV6-1 and TRBJ2-3; TRBD1 agrees at 12 bases. Germline loops: CDR1 MNHNS, CDR2 SASEGT. Unmatched junction bases numbered 11, after V lost 7 bases and J lost 6 bases. The CDR3 runs 16 residues. CDR3 DNA: TGTGCCAGCATTCTGTCCCGGGACAGGGGGCAGGATACGCAGTATTTT. Encoded protein: CASILSRDRGQDTQYF.

There are a few counts of this clonotype. The chain is built from TRBV9 and TRBJ2-7, with a weak D call TRBD2 (5 bases). V was clipped by 3 bases and J by 6 bases, with 10 bases between them. CDR3 length: 12 amino acids. Germline assignment: CDR1 SGDLS and CDR2 YYNGEE. CDR3 coding DNA: TGTGCCAGCAGCGGGGGAGAGGGCGAGCAGTACTTC. This sequence encodes CASSGGEGEQYF.

This clonotype appeared a few times. J is TRBJ2-7 and V is TRBV28, with D possibly matching TRBD1 (6 bases). Trimming removed 6 bases from V and 3 bases from J, with 15 bases in between. Germline values: CDR1 MDHEN, CDR2 SYDVKM. This CDR3 is 14 amino acids long. The CDR3 here is CASRDRDNHYEQYF. CDR3 bases: TGTGCCAGCAGGGACCGGGACAACCACTACGAGCAGTACTTC. Complete variable domain (other parts from reference TRBV28 and TRBJ2-7): DVKVTQSSRYLVKRTGEKVFLECVQDMDHENMFWYRQDPGLGLRLIYFSYDVKMKEKGDIPEGYSVSREKKERFSLILESASTNQTSMYLCASRDRDNHYEQYFGPGTRLTVT.

The gene calls are TRBV19 and TRBJ1-1, with TRBD1 as a possible D gene (5 bases). The CDR3 covers 17 residues. The V gene lost 4 bases and the J gene lost 2 bases, with 20 bases spanning the gap. Germline V CDR1 and CDR2: LNHDA, SQIVND (reference sequence). CDR3 in amino acids: CASSKGRFSDRNTEAFF. The CDR3 coding sequence is TGTGCCAGTAGTAAGGGGAGGTTTTCCGACAGAAACACTGAAGCTTTCTTT.

V and J are TRBV12-3 or TRBV12-4 and TRBJ1-2; D gene ambiguous. The length of the CDR3 is 14 residues. V shed 3 bases and J shed 0 bases, with 8 bases lying between them. In DNA form, the CDR3 reads TGTGCCAGCAGTTTCGGACGGACTAACTATGGCTACACCTTC. This encodes CASSFGRTNYGYTF.

This chain links TRBV4-1 with TRBJ2-1, with D perhaps TRBD2 (5 bases). There are 16 residues in the CDR3. Looked up from germline, CDR1 is MGHRA and CDR2 is YSYEKL. Between the trimmed V and J ends, which lost 0 bases and 3 bases, there was a span of 12 bases. The CDR3 DNA is TGCGCCAGCAGCCAAGAAAGAGCGGAGGTCTACAATGAGCAGTTCTTC. This encodes CASSQERAEVYNEQFF.